These T cell receptor beta chains were read from a single sample in a study of cytomegalovirus exposure and HLA in healthy donors. TCRdb keeps only in-frame clones here, not all; method: immunoSEQ multiplex PCR. Among approximately 160,000 clones listed, 65% to 80% were seen once. The sample comprised PBMCs. Source of these receptors: a woman in her fifties or sixties in good health and CMV-seropositive. Each CDR3 is given without its conserved first and last residue.

j_gene | v_gene | CDR3aa
TRBJ2-1 | TRBV14 | ASSQAGAYNEQF
TRBJ1-1 | TRBV6-1 | ASSEAQGASTEAF
TRBJ1-3 | TRBV10-3 | AIRDRSGNTIY
TRBJ2-1 | TRBV30 | AWSRDRGGHEQF
TRBJ1-5 | TRBV2 | ASSDEASQPQH
NA | TRBV18 | ASSPTPNRGATLYSYEQY
TRBJ1-4 | TRBV2 | ASKEVGSTNEKLF
TRBJ1-4 | TRBV19 | ASSARYRVPNEKLF
TRBJ2-7 | TRBV28 | ASSKGIAGDSYEQY
TRBJ2-7 | TRBV28 | ASSYPGQSYEQY
TRBJ2-3 | TRBV6-1 | ASSETRPGVDTQY
TRBJ2-3 | TRBV7-9 | ASSLGAPPTDTQY
TRBJ2-3 | TRBV9 | ASSPGLFTDTQY
TRBJ1-1 | TRBV7-6 | ASSPGGGPTAAF
TRBJ1-4 | TRBV2 | ASRDGTGGEKLF
TRBJ2-3 | TRBV5-5 | ASSFEGFPMNTQY
TRBJ1-3 | TRBV5-1 | ASSPGGFGNTIY
TRBJ2-2 | TRBV5-1 | ASSLSSVDDTGELF
TRBJ2-7 | TRBV7-9 | ASGHGLLAGGNLYGQY
TRBJ1-5 | TRBV7-2 | ASSYAGGRGQPQH
TRBJ2-7 | TRBV28 | ASSLWDNRYEQY
TRBJ1-2 | TRBV7-9 | ASSSNGEGTNYGYT
TRBJ2-3 | TRBV25-1 | ASSDTGGSADTQY
TRBJ2-7 | TRBV2 | ASSDGQLSYEQY
TRBJ1-1 | TRBV7-6 | ASSTQVGTEAF
TRBJ2-3 | TRBV7-9 | ASSALATQY
TRBJ2-7 | TRBV5-6 | ASSLEGPSYEQY
TRBJ1-3 | TRBV30 | AWTPDILGNTIY
TRBJ1-1 | TRBV9 | ASSPQGRGTEAF
TRBJ2-3 | TRBV28 | ASSPPGLAGEPDTQY
TRBJ2-5 | TRBV6-5 | ASSYGGGVSETQY
TRBJ1-5 | TRBV7-2 | ASSFGQGAGNQPQH
TRBJ1-2 | TRBV7-2 | ASSRNRGQGYGYT
TRBJ1-2 | TRBV7-2 | ASSLAEGTKGYT
TRBJ2-7 | TRBV28 | ASSFSPLGGGTYEQY
TRBJ2-7 | TRBV2 | ASTPPRDSSEQY
TRBJ1-1 | TRBV30 | AGRRQGAENTEAF
TRBJ1-5 | TRBV7-9 | ASQGEINQPQH
TRBJ1-3 | TRBV18 | ASSPESSGNTIY
TRBJ1-4 | TRBV28 | ASSPLTGFTRKLF
TRBJ2-1 | TRBV11-3 | ASSHGRSYNEQF
TRBJ2-7 | TRBV28 | ASSLGTATYEQY